The 21 T cell receptor beta chains below all came from one sample that was sequenced in a study of chemoradiotherapy in HPV16-positive cancers. This table comes from immunoSEQ multiplex PCR, and its TCRdb copy is limited to in-frame clones, with some not included. The table includes around 68,000 clones, roughly 86% detected once. Sequencing used blood, obtained from a patient who underwent chemoradiotherapy. These receptors were collected from a human donor with HPV-associated anogenital cancer.

The chain has TRBV30 and TRBJ1-1, with D perhaps matching TRBD1 (6 bases). This CDR3 has 11 residues. Deletions cut 8 bases from V and 6 bases from J, with 13 bases between. The germline V gene encodes CDR1 GTSNPN and CDR2 SVGIG (reference sequence). Written as DNA, the CDR3 is TGTGCCGGGGGGCGGGATCCTGAAGCTTTCTTT. As protein: CAGGRDPEAFF.

This chain joins TRBV13 and TRBJ2-1; a weak D match, TRBD2 (6 bases). The germline V gene encodes CDR1 PRHDT and CDR2 FYEKMQ (reference sequence). V lost 1 base and J lost 4, with 14 bases in between. This CDR3 region has 16 residues. CDR3 DNA sequence: TGTGCCAGCAGCTTAGATTGGGACGGGGGTTACAATGAGCAGTTCTTC. It is translated as CASSLDWDGGYNEQFF.

The rearrangement joins TRBV27 to TRBJ2-7; 8 nucleotides align to TRBD2. CDR3 length: 14 residues. Trimming took 8 bases from V and 0 from J; bases not matched to a gene: 6. CDR1 MNHEY and CDR2 SMNVEV come from the germline V gene (reference sequence). The CDR3 DNA reads as TGTGCCAGCCGAGCGGGAGTAACCTCCTACGAGCAGTACTTC. It translates to CASRAGVTSYEQYF.

The count of this clone is one. The rearrangement joins TRBV6-1 to TRBJ2-7; D may be TRBD1 (5 bases). Trimming took 2 bases from V and 2 from J, leaving 13 bases between them. Germline values: CDR1 MNHNS, CDR2 SASEGT. CDR3 length: 15 amino acids. The CDR3 DNA reads as TGTGCCAGCAGTGAACAACAGGCGAGCACCTACGAGCAGTACTTC. Its protein is CASSEQQASTYEQYF.

This clone was seen a handful of times. The rearrangement joins TRBV19 to TRBJ1-2; possible D gene TRBD1, 5 bases. V was pared by 8 bases and J by 8 bases, with 12 bases between. Germline CDR1 is LNHDA and CDR2 is SQIVND (reference sequence). This CDR3 is 11 amino acids long. As DNA, the CDR3 is TGTGCCAGTCTGGACATGTTCGGCTACACCTTC. Residues: CASLDMFGYTF.

The chain carries TRBV6-1 and TRBJ1-2; D call uncertain. The CDR3 length is 14 residues. V was clipped by 0 bases and J by 0 bases, with 5 bases between them. The germline gives CDR1 MNHNS, CDR2 SASEGT. The CDR3 loop reads CASSEANSNYGYTF. The CDR3 DNA sequence: TGTGCCAGCAGTGAAGCAAACTCTAACTATGGCTACACCTTC.

The J gene is TRBJ1-1, the V gene TRBV10-3, with D perhaps matching TRBD1 (6 bases). The germline V gene has CDR1 ENHRY and CDR2 SYGVKD. CDR3 size: 15 residues. V was shortened by 0 bases and J by 2 bases, with 10 bases between the two germline ends. The CDR3 protein is CAISESVGGNTEAFF. In DNA, the CDR3 is TGTGCCATCAGTGAGTCTGTAGGGGGTAACACTGAAGCTTTCTTT.

The chain carries TRBV5-8 and TRBJ2-2; either TRBD1 or TRBD2 may supply D (5 bases each). V was pared by 4 bases and J by 5 bases, with 15 bases between. Germline CDR1 and CDR2: SGHTS and YDEGEE. CDR3 length: 15 amino acids. This CDR3 reads CASSPRGLRTGELFF. The CDR3 DNA reads as TGTGCCAGCAGCCCGAGGGGATTACGGACCGGGGAGCTGTTTTTT.

The chain is built from TRBV6-1 and TRBJ2-1; no firm D call. V was shortened by 5 bases and J by 4 bases, with 15 bases between the two germline ends. The CDR3 is 15 residues long. The germline V gene has CDR1 MNHNS and CDR2 SASEGT. The CDR3 DNA follows: TGTGCCAGCAGTATCTGGGGTGAAAATTACAATGAGCAGTTCTTC. Protein product: CASSIWGENYNEQFF.

Written as DNA, the CDR3 is TGCAGCGTTACCCCGACAGGGGGAGGCTACACCTTC. This translates into CSVTPTGGGYTF. The chain recombines TRBV29-1 with TRBJ1-2, with TRBD1 matching 9 bases. Germline V CDR1 and CDR2: SQVTM, ANQGSEA. V gave up 5 bases and J gave up 8 bases; unmatched junction bases: 6. CDR3 length: 12 amino acids.

The chain joins TRBV18 to TRBJ2-7, with D unresolved. CDR3 length: 14 residues. Germline values: CDR1 KGHSH, CDR2 LQKENI. Trimming pared 2 bases from V and 3 bases from J, leaving 11 bases between. CDR3 DNA sequence: TGTGCCAGCTCACCAAGTTGGCAGATCTACGAGCAGTACTTC. Its translation is CASSPSWQIYEQYF.

The chain recombines TRBV11-2 with TRBJ2-7; the D gene could be TRBD1 or TRBD2 (5 bases each). CDR3 length equals 15 residues. Per germline, CDR1 SGHAT and CDR2 FQNNGV. Trimming shortened V by 2 bases and J by 2 bases, and 13 bases separated the two germline ends. The CDR3, as DNA: TGTGCCAGCAGCTTATTGAGGGGCGACCCCTACGAGCAGTACTTC. Amino acids: CASSLLRGDPYEQYF.

With respect to this clone: Likely a read error: the CDR3 ends without its conserved phenylalanine or tryptophan. The chain combines TRBV4-1 with TRBJ1-2; 9 bases are a match to TRBD1. Per germline, CDR1 MGHRA and CDR2 YSYEKL. With V trimmed by 2 bases and J by 8 bases, 9 bases remained unmatched. This CDR3 region has 15 residues. CDR3 bases: TGCGCCAGCAGCCAAATCAGACAGGGGGTGGGAGGCTACACCCTC. As protein: CASSQIRQGVGGYTL.

CDR3 sequence reads: CASSERADFTYEQYF. Written as DNA, the CDR3 is TGTGCCAGCAGTGAACGGGCTGACTTCACCTACGAGCAGTACTTC. The rearrangement links TRBV2 to TRBJ2-7; unclear D gene. Trimming removed 2 bases at V and 2 bases at J, with 13 bases between. Germline V CDR1 and CDR2: SNHLY, FYNNEI. This CDR3 is 15 amino acids long.

The chain employs TRBV28 and TRBJ1-2; no clear D. This CDR3 comprises 13 residues. V gave up 8 bases and J gave up 0 bases, with 10 bases separating them. Looked up from germline, CDR1 is MDHEN and CDR2 is SYDVKM. The CDR3 spells CASLSMANYGYTF. DNA for the CDR3: TGTGCCAGCCTATCTATGGCTAACTATGGCTACACCTTC.

As DNA, the CDR3 is TGTGCCAGCAGTCCGGAACAGGGCCCCTCACCCCTCCACTTT. It is translated as CASSPEQGPSPLHF. The V and J genes are TRBV2 and TRBJ1-6, with D perhaps matching TRBD1 (6 bases). This CDR3 has 14 amino acids. Trimming removed 5 bases at V and 10 bases at J, with 15 bases between. CDR1 SNHLY and CDR2 FYNNEI come from the germline V gene.

This clone has more than one count but fewer than ten. The V call is TRBV27, the J call TRBJ1-2; perhaps TRBD1 as D (5 bases). The V gene's germline CDR1 is MNHEY and CDR2 SMNVEV (reference sequence). The CDR3 covers 13 residues. Trimming removed 3 bases from V and 3 bases from J, with 8 bases in between. The CDR3 loop is CASSFAGHYGYTF. In DNA, the CDR3 is TGTGCCAGCAGTTTCGCAGGGCACTATGGCTACACCTTC.

V is TRBV18 and J is TRBJ2-1, with D possibly being TRBD1 (6 bases). Trimming removed 0 bases from V and 7 bases from J, with 16 bases in between. The germline V gene has CDR1 KGHSH and CDR2 LQKENI. The CDR3 consists of 16 residues. The chain's CDR3 is CASSPPISGAVNEQFF. The CDR3 DNA sequence: TGTGCCAGCTCACCACCGATCTCAGGGGCGGTGAATGAGCAGTTCTTC. Using reference TRBV18 and TRBJ2-1 for the parts outside the CDR3, the full variable domain is NAGVMQNPRHLVRRRGQEARLRCSPMKGHSHVYWYRQLPEEGLKFMVYLQKENIIDESGMPKERFSAEFPKEGPSILRIQQVVRGDSAAYFCASSPPISGAVNEQFFGPGTRLTVL.

The chain joins TRBV4-1 to TRBJ2-7; the match to TRBD2 covers 10 bases. Germline assignment: CDR1 MGHRA and CDR2 YSYEKL. The junction had 11 bases not matched to a gene; V was cut back by 2 bases and J by 4 bases. This CDR3 has 17 residues. In DNA form, the CDR3 reads TGCGCCAGCAGCCAAACCCCTGCGAGCGGGGGGGATTACGAGCAGTACTTC. As protein: CASSQTPASGGDYEQYF.

CDR3 coding DNA: TGCGCCAGCAGCCAAGGACTAGCTTCATCCAATGAGCAGTTCTTC. Translating it yields CASSQGLASSNEQFF. The gene calls are TRBV4-1 and TRBJ2-1; 7 bases map to TRBD2. The CDR3 loop spans 15 amino acids. CDR1 is MGHRA, CDR2 YSYEKL, per germline. The trim removed 1 base at V and 6 bases at J, leaving 6 bases unmatched.

This chain connects TRBV6-5 to TRBJ1-1, with D perhaps TRBD1 (5 bases). The length of the CDR3 is 14 residues. Trimming shortened V by 3 bases and J by 0 bases, and 8 bases separated the two germline ends. Germline V gives CDR1 MNHEY, CDR2 SVGAGI. CDR3 nucleotide sequence: TGTGCCAGCAGTTATGACAGCTTGAACACTGAAGCTTTCTTT. The encoded protein is CASSYDSLNTEAFF.